The rows below give T cell receptor beta chains drawn from one sample of a study of T cell responses to AZD1222 COVID-19 vaccine. Assay used: immunoSEQ multiplex PCR; TCRdb lists only in-frame clones, some missing. The sample holds 130,000 or so clones, roughly 93% seen once. The sample in question was peripheral blood, obtained on day 0 of AZD1222 vaccination. These receptors were collected from an adult in good health. Both conserved end residues are part of each CDR3. D genes are given only for firm matches. A clone size is listed for some rows: how often the clone was seen (once, few, many), or a class if it is expanded.

TRBJ1-2,-,TRBD1,TRBV9,CASSTRTGDGYTF,TGTGCCAGCAGCACGCGGACAGGTGACGGCTACACCTTC
TRBJ2-3,once,-,TRBV2,CASAPDGDTQYF,TGTGCCAGCGCCCCCGATGGGGATACGCAGTATTTT
TRBJ1-6,-,-,TRBV12-3/TRBV12-4,CASSRVGPLHF,TGTGCCAGCAGCCGAGTAGGGCCCCTCCACTTT
TRBJ1-2,once,-,TRBV27,CASSLLGTDYGYTF,TGTGCCAGCAGTCTACTTGGGACGGATTATGGCTACACCTTC
TRBJ1-2,-,TRBD1,TRBV12-3/TRBV12-4,CASSLDRGYGYTF,TGTGCCAGCAGTTTAGACAGGGGTTATGGCTACACCTTC
TRBJ2-3,-,-,TRBV9,CASSVDVTDTQYF,TGTGCCAGCAGCGTAGATGTGACAGATACGCAGTATTTT
TRBJ2-5,-,TRBD2,TRBV5-1,CASSLTSGRNETQYF,TGCGCCAGCAGCTTAACTAGCGGGAGAAACGAGACCCAGTACTTC
TRBJ2-1,-,TRBD2,TRBV19,CASSARTSGGYEQFF,TGTGCCAGTAGTGCGAGAACTAGCGGGGGCTATGAGCAGTTCTTC
TRBJ2-5,-,-,TRBV6-1,CASSDRETQYF,TGTGCCAGCAGTGACAGGGAGACCCAGTACTTC
TRBJ2-7,once,-,TRBV7-2,CASSLVGGAGLIYEQYF,TGTGCCAGCAGCTTAGTCGGCGGGGCGGGACTTATCTACGAGCAGTACTTC
TRBJ1-4,-,-,TRBV7-9,CASTPFTANEKLFF,TGTGCCAGCACCCCTTTTACCGCAAATGAAAAACTGTTTTTT
TRBJ2-2,-,TRBD2,TRBV4-3,CASSPRIAGGGTGELFF,TGCGCCAGCAGTCCACGGATAGCGGGAGGGGGCACCGGGGAGCTGTTTTTT
TRBJ1-4,-,-,TRBV19,CASTLTHRGATNEKLFF,TGTGCCAGTACATTGACCCATCGAGGGGCAACTAATGAAAAACTGTTTTTT
TRBJ2-7,-,-,TRBV5-5,CASSLSWAEQYF,TGTGCCAGCAGCTTGTCTTGGGCCGAGCAGTACTTC
TRBJ1-1,-,-,TRBV28,CASSFGQLEAFF,TGTGCCAGCAGCTTCGGACAGTTAGAGGCTTTCTTT
TRBJ1-5,-,-,TRBV7-2,CASSLEGRRINQPQHF,TGTGCCAGCAGCTTAGAGGGCAGGAGGATCAATCAGCCCCAGCATTTT
TRBJ1-2,-,-,TRBV19,CASMGAPPAYGYTF,TGTGCCAGTATGGGGGCCCCGCCAGCCTATGGCTACACCTTC